Below, 6 T cell receptor beta chains from the same sample are listed, as sequenced in a study of OX40 agonist ivuxolimab in advanced cancers. Sequencing was performed with immunoSEQ multiplex PCR; in TCRdb, only in-frame clones are kept and a portion is missing. The sample holds 25,000 to 30,000 clones, approximately 90% seen once. Source: CD4+ or CD8+ T cells sorted from blood, taken in a trial of the OX40 agonist ivuxolimab. These receptor sequences come from an adult with an advanced solid tumor such as melanoma, head and neck, liver or kidney cancer.

The rearrangement joins TRBV4-3 to TRBJ2-7, with D tentatively TRBD1 (5 bases). This CDR3 region has 14 residues. CDR1 LGHNA and CDR2 YSLEER come from the germline V gene. Trimming left V 4 bases short and J 3 bases short, with 13 bases between. The CDR3 region has the DNA TGCGCCAGCAGCCCAGGGCAGGGAAACTACGAGCAGTACTTC. Translation gives CASSPGQGNYEQYF.

The V call is TRBV29-1, the J call TRBJ2-2; D gene unclear. Germline V gene lookup returns CDR1 SQVTM and CDR2 ANQGSEA. Trimming cost V 6 bases and J 4 bases, with 15 bases left between them. The CDR3 sequence is 14 residues long. The CDR3 bases are TGCAGCGTGGTCCCCGGGCTGAGCACCGGGGAGCTGTTTTTT. This sequence encodes CSVVPGLSTGELFF.

V usage is TRBV19 and J usage is TRBJ2-1; TRBD2 aligns across 12 bases. Germline V gene lookup returns CDR1 LNHDA and CDR2 SQIVND (reference sequence). With V trimmed by 4 bases and J by 7 bases, 11 bases remained unmatched. The CDR3 length is 17 residues. CDR3 in amino acids: CASSTRLAGVVSNEQFF. The DNA for the CDR3 is TGTGCCAGTAGTACGCGACTAGCGGGAGTAGTTAGTAATGAGCAGTTCTTC.

The chain has TRBV11-3 and TRBJ2-7; 10 bases map to TRBD1. Germline V gene sequence: CDR1 SGHNT, CDR2 YENEEA. V lost 5 bases to trimming and J lost 1 base; unmatched junction nucleotides: 17. The length of the CDR3 is 19 residues. The CDR3: CASSIRTGGRVAGSYEQYF. As DNA, the CDR3 is TGTGCCAGCAGCATACGGACAGGGGGTAGAGTAGCGGGATCCTACGAGCAGTACTTC.

The genes are TRBV7-8 and TRBJ2-1; 7 bases agree with TRBD2. V dropped 4 bases and J dropped 0; count of bases not matched to a gene: 12. Germline CDR1 SGHVS, CDR2 FQNEAQ. There are 18 residues in the CDR3. CDR3 residues: CASSSSPSGISSYNEQFF. The CDR3 DNA is TGTGCCAGCAGCTCCAGCCCTAGCGGTATAAGCTCCTACAATGAGCAGTTCTTC. Full variable domain (remainder filled in from reference TRBV7-8 and TRBJ2-1): GAGVSQSPRYKVAKRGQDVALRCDPISGHVSLFWYQQALGQGPEFLTYFQNEAQLDKSGLPSDRFFAERPEGSVSTLKIQRTQQEDSAVYLCASSSSPSGISSYNEQFFGPGTRLTVL.

The V call is TRBV6-5, the J call TRBJ1-5; the match to TRBD1 covers 11 bases. V shed 4 bases and J 7 bases; nucleotides not matched to a gene: 3. Germline V gene lookup returns CDR1 MNHEY and CDR2 SVGAGI. This CDR3 is built from 14 residues. The DNA for the CDR3 is TGTGCCAGCAGTTCCGGGACAGGGGGACAGCCCCAGCATTTT. It yields the protein CASSSGTGGQPQHF.